These 9 T cell receptor beta chains share one sample of origin, sequenced in a study of cytomegalovirus exposure and HLA in healthy donors. PCR amplification relied on 60 Vbeta primers (plus 13 Jbeta primers). The protocol was immunoSEQ multiplex PCR, while the TCRdb copy is restricted to in-frame clones and leaves out a portion. The sample consists of 95,000 to 150,000 clones, around 69% of them appearing once. The source material was PBMCs. These receptor sequences come from a woman aged 40 to 50 in good health and CMV-seropositive.

CDR3 DNA sequence: TGTGCCAGCAGCCAAGACCTAGAAAGTCAGGGCTATGGCTACACCTTC. Its protein is CASSQDLESQGYGYTF. The genes are TRBV4-2 and TRBJ1-2; D might be TRBD1 (5 bases). The CDR3 consists of 16 residues. The germline gives CDR1 LGHNA, CDR2 YNFKEQ. V was shortened by 0 bases and J by 4 bases, with 15 bases between the two germline ends.

This clone turned up a few times. This sequence joins TRBV6-1 and TRBJ2-1; D perhaps matches TRBD2 (5 bases). Between the trimmed V and J ends, which lost 2 bases and 5 bases, there was a span of 7 bases. Per the germline V gene, CDR1 is MNHNS and CDR2 is SASEGT. This CDR3 comprises 13 residues. Here the CDR3 reads CASSETGNNEQFF. The CDR3 DNA sequence: TGTGCCAGCAGTGAAACGGGAAACAATGAGCAGTTCTTC.

V usage is TRBV5-1 and J usage is TRBJ2-3, with TRBD1 matching over 7 bases. V gave up 3 bases and J gave up 3 bases; unmatched junction bases: 4. The CDR3 is 14 amino acids. CDR1 SGHRS and CDR2 YFSETQ come from the germline V gene. CDR3 nucleotide sequence: TGCGCCAGCAGCTCCGGACAGGCAACAGATACGCAGTATTTT. Translating gives CASSSGQATDTQYF.

The chain combines TRBV5-1 with TRBJ2-7; tentative D call: TRBD2 (7 bases). From germline, CDR1 is SGHRS and CDR2 YFSETQ. The germline V and J ends were trimmed by 0 bases and 4 bases, with 11 bases remaining between them. The CDR3 length is 14 residues. The CDR3 is CASSLGGGEYEQYF. In nucleotides, the CDR3 is TGCGCCAGCAGCTTGGGGGGGGGCGAATACGAGCAGTACTTC.

V gene TRBV7-9 combines with J gene TRBJ1-3; no clear D. Trimming removed 7 bases at V and 4 bases at J, with 11 bases between. Germline values: CDR1 SEHNR, CDR2 FQNEAQ (reference sequence). This CDR3 region has 13 residues. The CDR3 DNA is TGTGCCAGCATTCCTGGCGGGGGAAACACCATATATTTT. As protein: CASIPGGGNTIYF.

The V and J genes are TRBV25-1 and TRBJ2-7; possible D gene TRBD1, 6 bases. The CDR3 is made up of 15 amino acids. Trimming removed 4 bases from V and 0 bases from J, with 13 bases in between. Germline CDR1 MGHDK, CDR2 SYGVNS. CDR3 amino acids: CASSGDTLSSYEQYF. The CDR3 DNA is TGTGCCAGCAGTGGGGACACTCTCAGCTCCTACGAGCAGTACTTC.

The chain carries TRBV19 and TRBJ2-7, with 9 bases aligning to TRBD1. Germline CDR1 and CDR2: LNHDA and SQIVND (reference sequence). CDR3 length: 13 amino acids. J lost 5 bases, V lost 6 bases, and 5 bases had no gene match. This CDR3 is CASRGQGINEQYF. The CDR3 nucleotides are TGTGCCAGTAGAGGACAGGGGATTAACGAGCAGTACTTC.

The chain has TRBV28 and TRBJ1-4; TRBD1 aligns across 9 bases. V shed 7 bases, J shed 4 bases, and the junction held 4 bases outside the gene matches. CDR3 length equals 14 residues. In germline, CDR1 is MDHEN, CDR2 SYDVKM. As DNA, the CDR3 is TGTGCCAGCATGGGGACAGGGCGTAATGAAAAACTGTTTTTT. This translates into CASMGTGRNEKLFF.

The chain employs TRBV7-9 and TRBJ2-7, with 7 bases matching TRBD2. The CDR3 is 14 amino acids. Germline lookup yields CDR1 SEHNR and CDR2 FQNEAQ (reference sequence). The junction had 6 bases not matched to a gene; V was cut back by 2 bases and J by 5 bases. The CDR3 DNA reads as TGTGCCAGCAGCTTATCCAAGGGAGGGAACGAGCAGTACTTC. Its translation is CASSLSKGGNEQYF.